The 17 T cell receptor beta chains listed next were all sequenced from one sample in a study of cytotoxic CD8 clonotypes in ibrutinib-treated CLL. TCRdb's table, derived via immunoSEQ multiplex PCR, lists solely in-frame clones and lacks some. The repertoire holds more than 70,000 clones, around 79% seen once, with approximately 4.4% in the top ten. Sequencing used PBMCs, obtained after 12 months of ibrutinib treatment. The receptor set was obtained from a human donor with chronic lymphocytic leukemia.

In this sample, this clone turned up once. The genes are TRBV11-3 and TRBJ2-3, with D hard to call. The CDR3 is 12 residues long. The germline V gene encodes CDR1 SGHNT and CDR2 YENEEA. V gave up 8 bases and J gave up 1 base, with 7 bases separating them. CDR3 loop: CASGPGTDTQYF. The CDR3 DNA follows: TGTGCCAGCGGGCCGGGCACAGATACGCAGTATTTT.

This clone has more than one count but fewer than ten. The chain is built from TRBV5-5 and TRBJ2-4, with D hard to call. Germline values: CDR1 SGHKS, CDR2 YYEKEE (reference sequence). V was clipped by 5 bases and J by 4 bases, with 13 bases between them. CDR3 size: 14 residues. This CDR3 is CASRIWDLKNIQYF. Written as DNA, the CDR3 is TGTGCCAGCAGAATTTGGGATTTGAAAAACATTCAGTACTTC.

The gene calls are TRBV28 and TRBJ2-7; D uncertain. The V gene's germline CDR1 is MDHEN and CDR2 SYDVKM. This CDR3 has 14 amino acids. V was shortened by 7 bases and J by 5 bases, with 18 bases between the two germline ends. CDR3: CASTPAAPLDEQYF. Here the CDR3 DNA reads TGTGCCAGCACCCCGGCGGCTCCCCTCGACGAGCAGTACTTC.

The CDR3 protein is CASRAGATYNEQFF. DNA for the CDR3: TGCGCCAGCAGAGCGGGGGCAACCTACAATGAGCAGTTCTTC. This sequence joins TRBV23-1 and TRBJ2-1; TRBD2 agrees at 8 bases. TRBV23-1 is designated an ORF whose function remains uncertain. Trimming took 6 bases from V and 2 from J; bases not matched to a gene: 3. This CDR3 comprises 14 residues.

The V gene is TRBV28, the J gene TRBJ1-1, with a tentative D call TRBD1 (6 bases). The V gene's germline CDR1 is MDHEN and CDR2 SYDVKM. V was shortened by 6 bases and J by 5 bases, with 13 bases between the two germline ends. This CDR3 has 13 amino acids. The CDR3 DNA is TGTGCCAGCAGCTATGTCAGGGGAACTGAAGCTTTCTTT. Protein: CASSYVRGTEAFF.

The CDR3 protein is CAVQEGGSYNEQFF. The CDR3 DNA is TGTGCCGTCCAAGAGGGGGGGTCCTACAATGAGCAGTTCTTC. This chain connects TRBV7-2 to TRBJ2-1, with D perhaps matching TRBD2 (7 bases). There are 14 residues in the CDR3. From germline, CDR1 is SGHTA and CDR2 FQGNSA. V was trimmed by 11 bases and J by 1 base, leaving 15 bases between them.

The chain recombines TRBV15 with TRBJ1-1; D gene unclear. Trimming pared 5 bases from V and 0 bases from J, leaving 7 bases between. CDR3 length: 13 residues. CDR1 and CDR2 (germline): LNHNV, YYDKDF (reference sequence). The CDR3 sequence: CATSVGLNTEAFF. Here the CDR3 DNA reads TGTGCCACCAGCGTTGGCCTGAACACTGAAGCTTTCTTT.

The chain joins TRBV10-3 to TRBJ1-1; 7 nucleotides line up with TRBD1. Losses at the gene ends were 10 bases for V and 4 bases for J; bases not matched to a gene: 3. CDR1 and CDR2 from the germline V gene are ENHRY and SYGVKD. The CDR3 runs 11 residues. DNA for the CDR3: TGTGCCACAAGGGGGCCCACTGAAGCTTTCTTT. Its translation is CATRGPTEAFF.

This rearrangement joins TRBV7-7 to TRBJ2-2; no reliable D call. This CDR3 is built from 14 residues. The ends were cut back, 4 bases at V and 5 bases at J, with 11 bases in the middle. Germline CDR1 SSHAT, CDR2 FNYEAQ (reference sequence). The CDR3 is CASSSLGPTGELFF. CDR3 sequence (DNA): TGTGCCAGCAGCTCCCTAGGACCTACCGGGGAGCTGTTTTTT.

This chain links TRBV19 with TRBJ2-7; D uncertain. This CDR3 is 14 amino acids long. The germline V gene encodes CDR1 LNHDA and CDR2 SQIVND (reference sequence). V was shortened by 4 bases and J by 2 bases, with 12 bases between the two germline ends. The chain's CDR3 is CASSKAAGPYEQYF. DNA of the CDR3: TGTGCCAGTAGTAAGGCCGCCGGCCCCTACGAGCAGTACTTC.

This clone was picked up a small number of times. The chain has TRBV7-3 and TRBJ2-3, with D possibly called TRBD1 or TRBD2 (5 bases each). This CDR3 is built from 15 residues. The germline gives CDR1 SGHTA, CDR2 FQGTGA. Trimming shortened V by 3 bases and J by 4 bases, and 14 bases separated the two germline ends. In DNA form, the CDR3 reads TGTGCCAGCAGCTTGGGACCCAAGGGTGCAGATACGCAGTATTTT. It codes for CASSLGPKGADTQYF.

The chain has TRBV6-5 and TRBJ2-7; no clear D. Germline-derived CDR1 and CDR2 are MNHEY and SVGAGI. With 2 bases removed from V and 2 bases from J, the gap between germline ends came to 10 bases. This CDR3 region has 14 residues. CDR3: CASSYVSGAYEQYF. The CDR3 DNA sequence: TGTGCCAGCAGTTACGTTTCAGGAGCCTACGAGCAGTACTTC.

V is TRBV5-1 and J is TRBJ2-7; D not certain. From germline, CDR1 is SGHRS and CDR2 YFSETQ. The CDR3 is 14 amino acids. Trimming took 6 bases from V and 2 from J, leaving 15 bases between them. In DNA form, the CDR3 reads TGCGCCAGCACCGCCGGCGGAATACCCTACGAGCAGTACTTC. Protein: CASTAGGIPYEQYF.

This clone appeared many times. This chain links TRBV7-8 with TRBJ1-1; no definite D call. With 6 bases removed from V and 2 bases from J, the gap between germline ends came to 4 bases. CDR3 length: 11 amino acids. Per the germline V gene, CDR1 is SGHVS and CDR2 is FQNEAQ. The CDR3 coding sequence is TGTGCCAGCAGGAGTAACACTGAAGCTTTCTTT. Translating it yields CASRSNTEAFF.

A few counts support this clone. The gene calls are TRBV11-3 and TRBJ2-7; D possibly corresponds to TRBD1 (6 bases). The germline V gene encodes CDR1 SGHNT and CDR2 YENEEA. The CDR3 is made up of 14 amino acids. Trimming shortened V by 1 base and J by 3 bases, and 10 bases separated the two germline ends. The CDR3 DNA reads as TGTGCCAGCAGCTTAGCCCCGGACAGCTACGAGCAGTACTTC. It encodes CASSLAPDSYEQYF.

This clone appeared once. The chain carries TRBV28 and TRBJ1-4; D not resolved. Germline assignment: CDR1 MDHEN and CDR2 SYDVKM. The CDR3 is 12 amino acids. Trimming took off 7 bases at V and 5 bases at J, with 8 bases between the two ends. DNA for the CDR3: TGTGCCAGCACCCAATCCAATGAAAAACTGTTTTTT. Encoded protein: CASTQSNEKLFF.

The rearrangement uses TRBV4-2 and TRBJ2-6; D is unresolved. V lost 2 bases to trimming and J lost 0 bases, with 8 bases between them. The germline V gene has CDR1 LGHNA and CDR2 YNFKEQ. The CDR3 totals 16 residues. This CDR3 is CASSQPQGSGANVLTF. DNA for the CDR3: TGTGCCAGCAGCCAACCCCAAGGCTCTGGGGCCAACGTCCTGACTTTC.